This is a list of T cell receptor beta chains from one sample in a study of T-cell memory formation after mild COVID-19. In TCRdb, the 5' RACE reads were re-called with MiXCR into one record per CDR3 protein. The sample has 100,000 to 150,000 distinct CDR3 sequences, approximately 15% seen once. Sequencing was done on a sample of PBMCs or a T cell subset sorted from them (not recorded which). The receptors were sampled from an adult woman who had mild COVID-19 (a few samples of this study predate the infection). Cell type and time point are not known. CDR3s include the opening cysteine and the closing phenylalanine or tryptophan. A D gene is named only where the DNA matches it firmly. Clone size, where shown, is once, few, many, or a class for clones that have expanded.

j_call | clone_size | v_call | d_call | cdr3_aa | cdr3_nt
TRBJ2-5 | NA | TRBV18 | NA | CASSDGQQETQYF | TGTGCCAGCTCAGACGGACAGCAAGAGACCCAGTACTTC
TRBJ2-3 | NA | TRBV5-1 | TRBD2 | CASSFGTSGKKGTQYF | TGCGCCAGCAGCTTCGGGACTAGCGGGAAAAAGGGTACGCAGTATTTT
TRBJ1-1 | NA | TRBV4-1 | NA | CASSQGWGLNTEAFF | TGCGCCAGCAGCCAAGGGTGGGGCCTGAACACTGAAGCTTTCTTT
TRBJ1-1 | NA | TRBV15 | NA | CATSRVVPTEAFF | TGTGCCACCAGCAGAGTAGTCCCCACTGAAGCTTTCTTT
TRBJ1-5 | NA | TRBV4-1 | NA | CASSPRQVYSNQPQHF | TGCGCCAGCAGCCCGCGACAGGTTTATAGCAATCAGCCCCAGCATTTT
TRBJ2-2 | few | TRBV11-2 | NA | CASSLDLTGANTGELFF | TGTGCCAGCAGCTTAGATCTTACGGGAGCAAACACCGGGGAGCTGTTTTTT
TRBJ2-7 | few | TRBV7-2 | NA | CASSPRQEYYEQYF | TGTGCCAGCAGCCCCCGACAGGAATACTACGAGCAGTACTTC
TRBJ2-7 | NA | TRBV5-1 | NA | CASSFRAIGDEQYF | TGCGCCAGCAGCTTCCGAGCGATCGGGGACGAGCAGTACTTC
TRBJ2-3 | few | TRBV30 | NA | CAWSAGSSHDTQYF | TGTGCCTGGAGTGCGGGGTCCTCCCATGATACGCAGTATTTT
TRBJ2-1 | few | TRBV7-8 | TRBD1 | CASSLARTGRYNEQFF | TGTGCCAGCAGCTTAGCTAGGACAGGGAGGTACAATGAGCAGTTCTTC
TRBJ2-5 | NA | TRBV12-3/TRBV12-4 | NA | CASSRSLARETQYF | TGTGCCAGCAGCCGGAGTTTAGCCAGGGAGACCCAGTACTTC
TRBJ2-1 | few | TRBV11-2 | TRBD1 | CASSLEDGTGRYNEQFF | TGTGCCAGCAGCTTAGAGGACGGGACAGGGAGGTACAATGAGCAGTTCTTC
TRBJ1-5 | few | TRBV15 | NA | CATSRALNQPQHF | TGTGCCACCAGCAGAGCCCTGAATCAGCCCCAGCATTTT
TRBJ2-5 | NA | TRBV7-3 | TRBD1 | CASSPAAGGRETQYF | TGTGCCAGCAGCCCAGCGGCAGGGGGCAGGGAGACCCAGTACTTC
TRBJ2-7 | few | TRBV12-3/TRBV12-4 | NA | CASSLSGWGYEQYF | TGTGCCAGCAGTCTTTCGGGATGGGGCTACGAGCAGTACTTC
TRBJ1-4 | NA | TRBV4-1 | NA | CASSASGMSNEKLFF | TGCGCCAGCAGCGCGTCAGGGATGTCTAATGAAAAACTGTTTTTT
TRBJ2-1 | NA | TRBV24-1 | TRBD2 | CATSETLAGGPRENEQFF | TGTGCCACCAGTGAGACCCTAGCGGGAGGGCCTAGAGAGAATGAGCAGTTCTTC
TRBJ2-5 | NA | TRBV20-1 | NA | CSRKTQETQYF | TGCAGTAGAAAGACGCAAGAGACCCAGTACTTC
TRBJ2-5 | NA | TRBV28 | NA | CASHNINQETQYF | TGTGCCAGCCACAATATCAACCAAGAGACCCAGTACTTC
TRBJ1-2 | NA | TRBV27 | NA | CASRAPGYGYTF | TGTGCCAGCAGAGCCCCCGGCTATGGCTACACCTTC
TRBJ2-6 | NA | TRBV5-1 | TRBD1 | CASSLRTGQDVLTF | TGCGCCAGCAGCTTAAGGACAGGGCAAGACGTCCTGACTTTC
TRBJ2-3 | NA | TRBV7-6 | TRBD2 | CASSLAAPATSVSTDTQYF | TGTGCCAGCAGCTTAGCCGCCCCTGCCACTAGCGTCAGCACAGATACGCAGTATTTT
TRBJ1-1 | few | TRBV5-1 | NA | CASSLDAAVMNTEAFF | TGCGCCAGCAGCTTGGACGCGGCAGTCATGAACACTGAAGCTTTCTTT
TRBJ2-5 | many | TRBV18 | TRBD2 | CASQGLAGRETQYF | TGTGCCAGCCAGGGACTAGCGGGAAGAGAGACCCAGTACTTC
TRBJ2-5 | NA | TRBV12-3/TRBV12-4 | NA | CATNRGEETQYF | TGTGCCACAAACCGAGGGGAAGAGACCCAGTACTTC
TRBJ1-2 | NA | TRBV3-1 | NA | CASSQDRGYTF | TGTGCCAGCAGCCAAGATCGTGGCTACACCTTC
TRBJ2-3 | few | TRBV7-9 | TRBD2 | CASSLLSLAGAFSTDTQYF | TGTGCCAGCAGCTTATTGTCCCTAGCGGGGGCCTTTAGCACAGATACGCAGTATTTT
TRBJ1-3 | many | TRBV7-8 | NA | CASSSRRGVSGNTIYF | TGTGCCAGCAGCTCTCGCCGGGGGGTCTCTGGAAACACCATATATTTT
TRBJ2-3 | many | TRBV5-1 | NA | CASSLEIPEMDDTQYF | TGCGCCAGCAGCTTGGAAATTCCGGAGATGGACGATACGCAGTATTTT
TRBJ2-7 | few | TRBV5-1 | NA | CASSSKDSYEQYF | TGCGCCAGCAGCTCGAAAGACTCTTACGAGCAGTACTTC
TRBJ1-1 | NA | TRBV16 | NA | CASSQSSTGFAEAFF | TGTGCCAGCAGCCAATCGAGTACAGGGTTCGCTGAAGCTTTCTTT
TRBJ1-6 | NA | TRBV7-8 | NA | CASSLAAGSSPLHF | TGTGCCAGCAGCTTAGCGGCAGGGAGTTCACCCCTCCACTTT
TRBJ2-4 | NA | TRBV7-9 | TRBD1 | CASSSGTGGSVNIQYF | TGTGCCAGCAGTTCCGGGACAGGGGGCTCGGTCAACATTCAGTACTTC
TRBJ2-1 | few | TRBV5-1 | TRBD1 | CASSLGTGDYNEQFF | TGCGCCAGCAGCTTAGGGACAGGGGATTACAATGAGCAGTTCTTC
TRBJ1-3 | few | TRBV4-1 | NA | CASSQAFGVSGNTIYF | TGCGCCAGCAGCCAAGCGTTCGGGGTCTCTGGAAACACCATATATTTT
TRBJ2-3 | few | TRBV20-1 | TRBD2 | CSAMISGGPGDTQYF | TGCAGTGCTATGATTAGCGGGGGGCCAGGTGATACGCAGTATTTT
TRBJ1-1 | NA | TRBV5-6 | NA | CASSFVASTEAFF | TGTGCCAGCAGCTTCGTAGCGAGCACTGAAGCTTTCTTT
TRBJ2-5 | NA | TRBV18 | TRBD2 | CASSPILAGSETQYF | TGTGCCAGCTCACCGATTCTAGCGGGGAGCGAGACCCAGTACTTC
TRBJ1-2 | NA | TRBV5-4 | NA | CASSFDSTYGYTF | TGTGCCAGCAGCTTTGACTCAACCTATGGCTACACCTTC
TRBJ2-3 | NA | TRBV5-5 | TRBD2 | CASTPSGGGADTQYF | TGTGCCAGCACGCCGAGCGGGGGGGGCGCAGATACGCAGTATTTT
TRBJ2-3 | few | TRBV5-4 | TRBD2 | CASSPSGGQADTQYF | TGTGCCAGCAGTCCTAGCGGGGGGCAAGCAGATACGCAGTATTTT
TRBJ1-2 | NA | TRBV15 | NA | CATSRDPSTDYGYTF | TGTGCCACCAGCAGAGATCCCTCGACAGACTATGGCTACACCTTC
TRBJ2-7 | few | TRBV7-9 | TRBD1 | CASSAGTGYHEQYF | TGTGCCAGCAGCGCAGGGACAGGGTACCACGAGCAGTACTTC
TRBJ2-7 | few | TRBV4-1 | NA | CASSQETLLTNEQYF | TGCGCCAGCAGCCAAGAAACTCTTTTAACGAACGAGCAGTACTTC
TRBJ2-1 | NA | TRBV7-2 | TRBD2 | CASSYGTSGGGSDEQFF | TGTGCCAGCAGCTACGGGACTAGCGGGGGGGGTTCCGATGAGCAGTTCTTC
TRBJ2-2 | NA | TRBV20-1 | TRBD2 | CSAPLRSGVGDTGELFF | TGCAGTGCTCCCTTGAGGAGCGGGGTAGGGGACACCGGGGAGCTGTTTTTT
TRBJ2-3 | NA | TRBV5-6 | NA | CASSLEGCGTDTQYF | TGTGCCAGCAGCTTGGAGGGATGTGGGACAGATACGCAGTATTTT
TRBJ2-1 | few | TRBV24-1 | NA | CATSDTTHEQFF | TGTGCCACCAGTGATACGACTCATGAGCAGTTCTTC
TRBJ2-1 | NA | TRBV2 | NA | CASSKGSADPYNEQFF | TGTGCCAGCAGTAAGGGCTCAGCGGACCCCTACAATGAGCAGTTCTTC
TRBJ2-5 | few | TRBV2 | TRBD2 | CASSSGTSGVRVGETQYF | TGTGCCAGCAGTTCCGGGACTAGCGGGGTCCGAGTCGGAGAGACCCAGTACTTC
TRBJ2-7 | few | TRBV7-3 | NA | CASSPAAGSYEQYF | TGTGCCAGCAGCCCGGCCGCAGGGAGCTACGAGCAGTACTTC
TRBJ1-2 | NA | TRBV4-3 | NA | CASSQRGRTNYGYTF | TGCGCCAGCAGCCAACGGGGCCGGACTAACTATGGCTACACCTTC
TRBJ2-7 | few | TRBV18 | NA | CASSPNGYEQYF | TGTGCCAGCTCACCGAACGGCTACGAGCAGTACTTC
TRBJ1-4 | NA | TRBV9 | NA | CASSPTQDSSTNEKLFF | TGTGCCAGCAGCCCGACCCAGGACAGCTCAACTAATGAAAAACTGTTTTTT
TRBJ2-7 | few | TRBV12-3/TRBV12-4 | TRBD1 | CASKGQATYEQYF | TGTGCCAGCAAGGGACAGGCAACCTACGAGCAGTACTTC
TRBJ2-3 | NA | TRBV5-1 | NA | CASSPMRFEADTQYF | TGCGCCAGCAGCCCTATGAGGTTTGAGGCAGATACGCAGTATTTT
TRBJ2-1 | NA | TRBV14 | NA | CASSQAPGTEQFF | TGTGCCAGCAGCCAAGCACCAGGTACTGAGCAGTTCTTC
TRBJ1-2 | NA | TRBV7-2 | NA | CDSSPDRNYGYTF | TGTGACAGCAGCCCAGACCGGAACTATGGCTACACCTTC
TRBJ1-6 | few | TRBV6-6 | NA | CASSPTRDESKRSPLHF | TGTGCCAGCAGCCCTACCCGGGATGAGAGTAAACGGTCACCCCTCCACTTT